This T cell receptor beta chain derives from a study of radiation and T cells in renal cell carcinoma. Germline values: CDR1 SQVTM, CDR2 ANQGSEA. The CDR3 extends over 12 amino acids. Trimming removed 4 bases at V and 6 bases at J, with 9 bases between. Sequencing used immunoSEQ multiplex PCR; TCRdb keeps in-frame clones, though not all of them. The sample yields approximately 43,000 clones, roughly 80% seen once. The sample's time point: blood 4 weeks post-SBRT, at nephrectomy. The treatment denotes: 15 Gy SBRT to primary tumor, nephrectomy 4 weeks later. Nephrectomy followed 15 Gy stereotactic body radiation by 4 weeks.

Sequenced here: blood, sampled from a patient whose treatment included radiotherapy and nephrectomy. The receptor's source is a woman aged 65 to 85 with renal cell carcinoma. The V call is TRBV29-1, the J call TRBJ2-2, with D uncertain. The CDR3 here is CSVVARPGELFF. The CDR3 region has the DNA TGCAGCGTTGTGGCAAGACCCGGGGAGCTGTTTTTT.